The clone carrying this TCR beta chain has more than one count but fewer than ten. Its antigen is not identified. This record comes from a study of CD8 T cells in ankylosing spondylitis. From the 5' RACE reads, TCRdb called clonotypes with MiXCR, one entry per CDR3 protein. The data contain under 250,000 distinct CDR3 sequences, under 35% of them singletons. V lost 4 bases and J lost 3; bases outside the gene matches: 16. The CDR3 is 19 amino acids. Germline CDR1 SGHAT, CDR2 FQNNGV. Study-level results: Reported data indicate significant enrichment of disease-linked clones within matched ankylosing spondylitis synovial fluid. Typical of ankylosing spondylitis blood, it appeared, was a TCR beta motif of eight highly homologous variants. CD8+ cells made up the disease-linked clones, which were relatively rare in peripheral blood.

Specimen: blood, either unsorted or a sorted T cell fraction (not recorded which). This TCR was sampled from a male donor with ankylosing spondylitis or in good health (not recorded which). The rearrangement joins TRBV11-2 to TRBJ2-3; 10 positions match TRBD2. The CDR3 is CASSSRLRAGGLGTDTQYF. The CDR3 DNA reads TGTGCCAGCAGCTCCCGCCTTCGAGCGGGGGGGCTGGGGACAGATACGCAGTATTTT.